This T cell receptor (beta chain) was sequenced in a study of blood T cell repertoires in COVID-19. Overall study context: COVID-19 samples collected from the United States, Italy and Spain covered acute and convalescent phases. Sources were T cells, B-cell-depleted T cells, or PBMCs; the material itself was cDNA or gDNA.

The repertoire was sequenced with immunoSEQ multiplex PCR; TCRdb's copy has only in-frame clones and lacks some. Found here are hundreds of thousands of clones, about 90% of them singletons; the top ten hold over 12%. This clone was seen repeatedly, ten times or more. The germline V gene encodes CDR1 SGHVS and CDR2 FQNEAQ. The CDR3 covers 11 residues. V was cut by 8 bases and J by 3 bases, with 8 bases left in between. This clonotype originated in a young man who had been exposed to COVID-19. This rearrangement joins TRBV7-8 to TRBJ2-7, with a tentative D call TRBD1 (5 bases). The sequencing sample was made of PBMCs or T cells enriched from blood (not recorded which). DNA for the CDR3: TGTGCCAGCGATGACAGCTACGAGCAGTACTTC. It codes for CASDDSYEQYF.